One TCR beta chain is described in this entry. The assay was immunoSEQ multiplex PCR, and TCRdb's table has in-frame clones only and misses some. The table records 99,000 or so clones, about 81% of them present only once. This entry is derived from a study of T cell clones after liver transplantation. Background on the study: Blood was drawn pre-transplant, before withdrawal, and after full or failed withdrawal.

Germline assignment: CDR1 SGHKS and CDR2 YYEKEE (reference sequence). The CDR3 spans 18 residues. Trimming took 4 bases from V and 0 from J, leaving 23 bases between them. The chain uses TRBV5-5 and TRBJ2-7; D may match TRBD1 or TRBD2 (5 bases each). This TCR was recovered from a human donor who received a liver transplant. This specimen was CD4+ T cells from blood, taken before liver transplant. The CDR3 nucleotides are TGTGCCAGCAGCCCCCGACCCCTCGGGGCACAAATCTCCTACGAGCAGTACTTC. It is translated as CASSPRPLGAQISYEQYF.